The 25 T cell receptor beta chains listed next were all sequenced from one sample in a study of T-cell memory formation after mild COVID-19. TCRdb re-called the 5' RACE reads with MiXCR, one entry per CDR3 protein. Found here are roughly 35,000 distinct CDR3 sequences, under 8% of them singletons; the top ten hold 25% to 35%. Material for sequencing was PBMCs or a T cell subset sorted from them (not recorded which). These receptors originate from a man aged 18 to 30 who had mild COVID-19 (a few samples of this study predate the infection). Cell type and time point are not known.

This clonotype appeared a few times. The CDR3 sequence is CASSSTTSGNEQFF. The CDR3 DNA sequence: TGTGCCAGCAGTTCCACAACCTCCGGGAATGAGCAGTTCTTC. V is TRBV27 and J is TRBJ2-1, with D hard to call. The CDR3 runs to 14 residues. V was trimmed by 4 bases and J by 7 bases, leaving 14 bases between them. In germline, CDR1 is MNHEY, CDR2 SMNVEV (reference sequence).

V usage is TRBV5-5 and J usage is TRBJ2-3; the match to TRBD1 covers 7 bases. V gave up 3 bases and J gave up 14 bases; unmatched junction bases: 12. Germline CDR1 reads SGHKS; CDR2 reads YYEKEE (reference sequence). This CDR3 spans 13 amino acids. CDR3 nucleotide sequence: TGTGCCAGCAGCTGGGAAGACAGGGAAATAACGTATTTT. It codes for CASSWEDREITYF.

This clonotype was seen repeatedly, ten times or more. V gene TRBV4-1 combines with J gene TRBJ1-2; D is possibly TRBD1 (5 bases). Germline CDR1 is MGHRA and CDR2 is YSYEKL. CDR3 length equals 14 residues. V lost 5 bases and J 2 bases, leaving 12 bases between the germline ends. The CDR3 nucleotides read TGCGCCAGCAGCAGGGACGGGGGAAACTATGGCTACACCTTC. Protein product: CASSRDGGNYGYTF.

This clonotype was detected a few times. The chain couples TRBV7-9 to TRBJ2-2; 9 bases agree with TRBD1. The CDR3 is made up of 15 amino acids. Germline V CDR1 and CDR2: SEHNR, FQNEAQ (reference sequence). V was pared by 6 bases and J by 6 bases, with 8 bases of the junction left unmatched. The CDR3, as DNA: TGTGCCAGCAGTTCCGGGACAGGGAGCGCCGGGGAGCTGTTTTTT. As protein: CASSSGTGSAGELFF.

This clonotype was recorded at least ten times. The rearrangement joins TRBV12-3 or TRBV12-4 to TRBJ2-5; D gene ambiguous. The CDR3 extends over 12 amino acids. Trimming stripped 7 bases from V and 5 bases from J, with 11 bases between. CDR3 region: CASTTLLETQYF. For the CDR3, the DNA is TGTGCCAGCACAACCCTCCTGGAGACCCAGTACTTC.

This clonotype was seen ten or more times. The chain recombines TRBV4-3 with TRBJ2-1, with 9 bases identical to TRBD1. CDR1 is LGHNA and CDR2 is YSLEER in the germline V gene. The CDR3 extends over 15 amino acids. Losses at the gene ends were 8 bases for V and 8 bases for J; bases not matched to a gene: 13. The CDR3 sequence: CASALDRGIVYEQFF. Written as DNA, the CDR3 is TGCGCCAGCGCCCTGGACAGGGGAATCGTTTATGAGCAGTTCTTC.

The V gene is TRBV18, the J gene TRBJ2-7; D gene uncertain. The V and J ends lost 0 bases and 7 bases respectively, with 13 bases between them. Germline loops: CDR1 KGHSH, CDR2 LQKENI. CDR3 length: 14 residues. The CDR3 reads CASSPPSQYGEQYF. For the CDR3, the DNA is TGTGCCAGCTCACCACCTAGTCAGTATGGGGAGCAGTACTTC.

This clonotype was observed at least ten times. The genes are TRBV15 and TRBJ2-5; 8 bases align to TRBD1. J gave up 5 bases and V 1 base, and 6 bases lay outside the gene matches. The CDR3 consists of 15 residues. Germline V gene sequence: CDR1 LNHNV, CDR2 YYDKDF (reference sequence). The CDR3 sequence is CATSRGSGGQETQYF. CDR3 nucleotides: TGTGCCACCAGCAGAGGGTCAGGGGGCCAGGAGACCCAGTACTTC.

This clonotype was seen only a few times. The CDR3 sequence is CASSVGTSGGTDTQYF. In nucleotides, the CDR3 is TGTGCCAGCAGCGTTGGGACTAGCGGGGGTACAGATACGCAGTATTTT. V usage is TRBV9 and J usage is TRBJ2-3, with 14 bases lining up with TRBD2. Germline assignment: CDR1 SGDLS and CDR2 YYNGEE. CDR3 length: 16 residues. V shed 2 bases, J shed 3 bases, and the junction held 2 bases outside the gene matches.

Ten or more counts support this clonotype. V is TRBV27 and J is TRBJ2-3; no definite D call. Deletions cut 1 base from V and 5 bases from J, with 7 bases between. This CDR3 has 13 amino acids. Germline V lookup: CDR1 MNHEY, CDR2 SMNVEV (reference sequence). This CDR3 reads CASSLFPGDTQYF. The CDR3 DNA sequence: TGTGCCAGCAGTTTATTCCCGGGAGATACGCAGTATTTT.

The rearrangement uses TRBV19 and TRBJ2-1; 7 nucleotides match TRBD2. There are 14 residues in the CDR3. J gave up 5 bases and V 3 bases, and 4 bases lay outside the gene matches. Germline V lookup: CDR1 LNHDA, CDR2 SQIVND (reference sequence). The CDR3 DNA is TGTGCCAGTAGTATCTGGGACTACCACAATGAGCAGTTCTTC. The encoded protein is CASSIWDYHNEQFF.

This clonotype was counted ten times or more. The chain uses TRBV6-2 or TRBV6-3 and TRBJ2-7, with D possibly matching TRBD2 (5 bases). This CDR3 region has 16 residues. V was clipped by 6 bases and J by 2 bases, with 20 bases between them. Germline values: CDR1 MNHEY, CDR2 SVGEGT. For the CDR3, the DNA is TGTGCCAGCAGCTCCCCCCGAGGGCGAATACCCTACGAGCAGTACGTC. Amino acid sequence: CASSSPRGRIPYEQYV.

This clonotype was observed many times. The genes are TRBV7-8 and TRBJ2-5, with 9 bases lining up with TRBD2. V lost 5 bases and J lost 5; bases outside the gene matches: 15. The CDR3 consists of 17 residues. Per germline, CDR1 SGHVS and CDR2 FQNEAQ. CDR3 coding DNA: TGTGCCAGCAGCCAACGCCCCTCTAGCGGGGTAAAGGAGACCCAGTACTTC. This sequence encodes CASSQRPSSGVKETQYF.

This clonotype was counted many times. The rearrangement joins TRBV12-3 or TRBV12-4 to TRBJ2-6, with D uncertain. There are 14 residues in the CDR3. With 6 bases removed from V and 2 bases from J, the gap between germline ends came to 8 bases. DNA for the CDR3: TGTGCCAGCAGCCTAGGTGCTGGGGCCAACGTCCTGACTTTC. Amino acid sequence: CASSLGAGANVLTF.

This clonotype was counted at least ten times. This chain joins TRBV7-9 and TRBJ1-5; D is perhaps TRBD1 (6 bases). With 1 base removed from V and 0 bases from J, the gap between germline ends came to 16 bases. This CDR3 region has 18 residues. Per the germline V gene, CDR1 is SEHNR and CDR2 is FQNEAQ (reference sequence). The CDR3 DNA reads as TGTGCCAGCAGCTTAGGGGGGGCAAGTGGTTATAGCAATCAGCCCCAGCATTTT. The encoded protein is CASSLGGASGYSNQPQHF.

This clonotype was recorded a few times. The V and J genes are TRBV5-4 and TRBJ2-7; D is possibly TRBD2 (6 bases). V lost 3 bases, J lost 6 bases, and 10 bases lay in between. Germline V gene lookup returns CDR1 SGHNT and CDR2 YYREEE (reference sequence). CDR3 length: 12 residues. The CDR3 loop reads CASSSEEGEQYF. The CDR3 coding sequence is TGTGCCAGCAGCTCGGAGGAGGGCGAGCAGTACTTC. Supplemented by reference TRBV5-4 and TRBJ2-7, the full variable domain reads ETGVTQSPTHLIKTRGQQVTLRCSSQSGHNTVSWYQQALGQGPQFIFQYYREEENGRGNFPPRFSGLQFPNYSSELNVNALELDDSALYLCASSSEEGEQYFGPGTRLTVT.

The CDR3 coding sequence is TGCAGTTGGGGCGTCCGGGGTACGCAGTATTTT. As protein: CSWGVRGTQYF. J is TRBJ2-3 and V is TRBV29-1; D assignment may be TRBD1 or TRBD2 (5 bases each). In germline, CDR1 is SQVTM, CDR2 ANQGSEA. The length of the CDR3 is 11 residues.

The chain has TRBV7-2 and TRBJ2-5, with D perhaps matching TRBD2 (7 bases). CDR1 is SGHTA, CDR2 FQGNSA, per germline. The CDR3 totals 16 residues. Deletions cut 2 bases from V and 4 bases from J, with 17 bases between. CDR3 coding DNA: TGTGCCAGCAGCTTAAATGGGGGGGCCTCCGCAGAGACCCAGTACTTC. Its protein is CASSLNGGASAETQYF. The full variable domain, rest sourced from reference TRBV7-2 and TRBJ2-5, is GAGVSQSPSNKVTEKGKDVELRCDPISGHTALYWYRQSLGQGLEFLIYFQGNSAPDKSGLPSDRFSAERTGGSVSTLTIQRTQQEDSAVYLCASSLNGGASAETQYFGPGTRLLVL.

This clonotype was recorded at least ten times. The CDR3 DNA follows: TGTGCCAGCAGCCTTCATCCCGGAACAGGGAACTACGAGCAGTACGTC. Its protein product is CASSLHPGTGNYEQYV. The gene calls are TRBV6-6 and TRBJ2-7; TRBD1 is a possible D gene (6 bases). The CDR3 covers 16 residues. With 6 bases removed from V and 3 bases from J, the gap between germline ends came to 21 bases. CDR1 and CDR2 from the germline V gene are MNHNY and SVGAGI (reference sequence).

This clonotype was recorded at least ten times. V usage is TRBV7-2 and J usage is TRBJ2-7; no definite D call. V lost 3 bases and J 1 base, leaving 7 bases between the germline ends. Germline CDR1 is SGHTA and CDR2 is FQGNSA. The CDR3 length is 13 residues. CDR3 coding DNA: TGTGCCAGCAGCTTTACCTCATCCTACGAGCAGTACGTC. This encodes CASSFTSSYEQYV.

This clonotype was seen a few times. This chain connects TRBV18 to TRBJ2-3; TRBD2 matches at 8 bases. J gave up 5 bases and V 0 bases, and 7 bases lay outside the gene matches. The CDR3 spans 16 residues. Germline CDR1 KGHSH, CDR2 LQKENI. Here the CDR3 reads CASSPPGAGEVDTQYF. CDR3 sequence (DNA): TGTGCCAGCTCACCACCGGGAGCGGGGGAGGTAGATACGCAGTATTTT.

This clonotype was detected many times. The chain carries TRBV7-2 and TRBJ2-2; possible D gene TRBD1, 5 bases. V gave up 1 base and J gave up 6 bases, with 12 bases separating them. Germline lookup yields CDR1 SGHTA and CDR2 FQGNSA. This CDR3 is built from 15 residues. In DNA, the CDR3 is TGTGCCAGCAGCTTAGAGGCCAGGGTGGCCGGGGAGCTGTTTTTT. It specifies CASSLEARVAGELFF. The full variable domain, completed using reference TRBV7-2 and TRBJ2-2, is GAGVSQSPSNKVTEKGKDVELRCDPISGHTALYWYRQSLGQGLEFLIYFQGNSAPDKSGLPSDRFSAERTGGSVSTLTIQRTQQEDSAVYLCASSLEARVAGELFFGEGSRLTVL.

This clonotype was detected many times. The V and J genes are TRBV20-1 and TRBJ2-7; 9 bases map to TRBD1. The J segment lost 5 bases and the V segment lost 3 bases, leaving 14 bases of the junction unmatched. Germline values: CDR1 DFQATT, CDR2 SNEGSKA (reference sequence). The CDR3 contains 16 residues. CDR3 nucleotides: TGCAGTGCTAGCCATAGCCTGGAGACAGGGGGGAACGAGCAGTACTTC. Its protein is CSASHSLETGGNEQYF.

This sequence joins TRBV5-4 and TRBJ2-7, with 9 bases that match TRBD2. V lost 4 bases, J lost 0 bases, and 5 bases stayed unmatched. Germline CDR1 is SGHNT and CDR2 is YYREEE (reference sequence). CDR3 length: 15 residues. The DNA of the CDR3 is TGTGCCAGCAGCGCAGCGGGGGGTCTCTCCTACGAGCAGTACTTC. Amino acids: CASSAAGGLSYEQYF.

This clonotype was detected a few times. This chain connects TRBV18 to TRBJ2-2; the D is unclear. CDR1 is KGHSH and CDR2 is LQKENI in the germline V gene. This CDR3 region has 12 residues. V gave up 2 bases and J gave up 10 bases, with 8 bases separating them. DNA of the CDR3: TGTGCCAGCTCACCAACTCCCGAGGAGCTGTTTTTT. Amino acids: CASSPTPEELFF. The complete variable domain, with remaining parts taken from reference TRBV18 and TRBJ2-2, reads NAGVMQNPRHLVRRRGQEARLRCSPMKGHSHVYWYRQLPEEGLKFMVYLQKENIIDESGMPKERFSAEFPKEGPSILRIQQVVRGDSAAYFCASSPTPEELFFGEGSRLTVL.